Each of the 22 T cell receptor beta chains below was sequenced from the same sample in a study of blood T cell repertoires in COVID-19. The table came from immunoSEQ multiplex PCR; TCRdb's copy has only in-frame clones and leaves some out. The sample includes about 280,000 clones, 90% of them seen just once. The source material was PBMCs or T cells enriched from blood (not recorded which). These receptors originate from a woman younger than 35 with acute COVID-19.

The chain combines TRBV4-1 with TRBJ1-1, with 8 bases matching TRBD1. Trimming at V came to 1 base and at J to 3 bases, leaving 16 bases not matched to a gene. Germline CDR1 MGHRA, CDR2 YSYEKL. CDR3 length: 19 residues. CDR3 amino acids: CASSQGLRGNRGEYTEAFF. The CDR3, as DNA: TGCGCCAGCAGCCAAGGGTTACGGGGGAACAGGGGGGAGTACACTGAAGCTTTCTTT.

This CDR3 is CASSLRGQGLNEQFF. CDR3 bases: TGTGCCAGTAGTCTACGGGGACAGGGGTTGAATGAGCAGTTCTTC. J is TRBJ2-1 and V is TRBV19, with 10 bases matching TRBD1. Trimming removed 5 bases from V and 7 bases from J; junction bases left unmatched: 8. The V gene's germline CDR1 is LNHDA and CDR2 SQIVND (reference sequence). This CDR3 region has 15 residues.

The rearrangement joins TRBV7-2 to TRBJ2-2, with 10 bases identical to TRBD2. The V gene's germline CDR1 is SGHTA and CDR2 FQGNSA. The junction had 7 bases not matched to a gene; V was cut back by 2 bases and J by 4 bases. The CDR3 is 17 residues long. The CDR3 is CASSLYSSGRLTGELFF. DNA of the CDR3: TGTGCCAGCAGCTTATATTCTAGCGGGAGACTCACCGGGGAGCTGTTTTTT.

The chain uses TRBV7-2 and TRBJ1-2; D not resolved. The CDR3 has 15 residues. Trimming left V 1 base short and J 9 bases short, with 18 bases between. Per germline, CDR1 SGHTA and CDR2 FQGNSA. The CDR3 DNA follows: TGTGCCAGCAGCTTAGGTGGCAGTAATTTCGTTCGCTACACCTTC. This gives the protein CASSLGGSNFVRYTF.

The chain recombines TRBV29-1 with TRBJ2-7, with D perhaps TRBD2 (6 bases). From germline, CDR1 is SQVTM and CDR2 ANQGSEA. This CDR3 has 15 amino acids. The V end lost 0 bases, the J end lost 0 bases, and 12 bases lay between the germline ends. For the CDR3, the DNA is TGCAGCGTTGAAGAGGGTAGCGGTAGCTCCTACGAGCAGTACTTC. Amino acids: CSVEEGSGSSYEQYF.

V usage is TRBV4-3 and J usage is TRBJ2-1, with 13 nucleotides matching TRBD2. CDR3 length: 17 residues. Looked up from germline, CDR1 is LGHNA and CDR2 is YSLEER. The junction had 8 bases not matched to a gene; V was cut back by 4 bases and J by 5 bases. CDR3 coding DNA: TGCGCCAGCAGCCCACGGACTAGCGGGAGCCTCCACAATGAGCAGTTCTTC. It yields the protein CASSPRTSGSLHNEQFF.

The CDR3 DNA sequence: TGTGCCAGCAGTACCCACAGGGGTGGTGGCTATGGCTACACCTTC. Its protein is CASSTHRGGGYGYTF. This rearrangement joins TRBV28 to TRBJ1-2; 7 nucleotides agree with TRBD1. CDR1 and CDR2 (germline): MDHEN, SYDVKM. CDR3 size: 15 residues. V gave up 5 bases and J gave up 4 bases; unmatched junction bases: 10.

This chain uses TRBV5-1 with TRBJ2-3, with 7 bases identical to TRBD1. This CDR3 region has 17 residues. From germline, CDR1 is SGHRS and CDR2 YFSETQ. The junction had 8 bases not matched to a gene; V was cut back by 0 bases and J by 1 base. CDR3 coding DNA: TGCGCCAGCAGCTTGGCCTTAACAGGGGACGGCACAGATACGCAGTATTTT. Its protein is CASSLALTGDGTDTQYF.

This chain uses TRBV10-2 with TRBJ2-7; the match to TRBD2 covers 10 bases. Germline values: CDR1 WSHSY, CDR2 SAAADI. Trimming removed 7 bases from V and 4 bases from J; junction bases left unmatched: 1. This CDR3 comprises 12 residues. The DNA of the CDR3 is TGCGCCAGCAAAGCGGGAGGGTACGAGCAGTACTTC. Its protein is CASKAGGYEQYF.

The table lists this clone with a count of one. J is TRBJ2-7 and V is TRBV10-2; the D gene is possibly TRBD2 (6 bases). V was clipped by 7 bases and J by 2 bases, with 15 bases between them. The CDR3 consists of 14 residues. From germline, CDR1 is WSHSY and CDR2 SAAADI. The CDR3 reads CASTGAGVTYEQYF. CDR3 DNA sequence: TGCGCCAGCACTGGAGCGGGTGTCACCTACGAGCAGTACTTC.

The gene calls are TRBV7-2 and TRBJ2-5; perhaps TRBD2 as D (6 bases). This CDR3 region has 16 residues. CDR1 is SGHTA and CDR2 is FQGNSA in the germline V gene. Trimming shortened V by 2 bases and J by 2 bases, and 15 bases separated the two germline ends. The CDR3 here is CASSLLGGGRQETQYF. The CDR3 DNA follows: TGTGCCAGCAGCTTATTAGGCGGAGGGAGGCAAGAGACCCAGTACTTC.

The CDR3 DNA sequence: TGTGCCAGCAGCGCCCCGGGTTACTACAATGAGCAGTTCTTC. It specifies CASSAPGYYNEQFF. The chain employs TRBV14 and TRBJ2-1; D ambiguous. Germline-derived CDR1 and CDR2 are SGHDN and FVKESK. The germline V and J ends were trimmed by 5 bases and 3 bases, with 11 bases remaining between them. This CDR3 spans 14 amino acids.

DNA for the CDR3: TGTGCCTGGAGTTCGGCAGGGGCCCCTAATCAGCCCCAGCATTTT. Protein: CAWSSAGAPNQPQHF. The rearrangement links TRBV30 to TRBJ1-5; maybe TRBD1 (6 bases). The ends were cut back, 2 bases at V and 4 bases at J, with 15 bases in the middle. The V gene's germline CDR1 is GTSNPN and CDR2 SVGIG (reference sequence). The CDR3 is made up of 15 amino acids.

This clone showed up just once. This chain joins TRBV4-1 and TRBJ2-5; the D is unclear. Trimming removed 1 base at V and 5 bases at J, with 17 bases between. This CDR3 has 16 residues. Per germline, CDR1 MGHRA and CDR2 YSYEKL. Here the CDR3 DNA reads TGCGCCAGCAGCCAAGGCCACCCCTTGCGAGCGGAGACCCAGTACTTC. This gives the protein CASSQGHPLRAETQYF.

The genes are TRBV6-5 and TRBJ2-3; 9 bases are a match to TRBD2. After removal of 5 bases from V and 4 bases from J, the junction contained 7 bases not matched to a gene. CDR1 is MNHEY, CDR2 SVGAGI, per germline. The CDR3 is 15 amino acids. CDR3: CASSRSGRSADTQYF. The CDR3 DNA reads TGTGCCAGCAGTCGGAGCGGGAGGAGCGCAGATACGCAGTATTTT.

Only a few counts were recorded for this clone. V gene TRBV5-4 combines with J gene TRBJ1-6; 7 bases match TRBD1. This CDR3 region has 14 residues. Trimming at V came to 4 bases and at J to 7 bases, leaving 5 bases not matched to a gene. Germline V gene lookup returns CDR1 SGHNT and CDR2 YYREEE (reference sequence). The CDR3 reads CASSRDSQNSPLHF. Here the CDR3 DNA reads TGTGCCAGCAGCCGGGACAGCCAAAATTCACCCCTCCACTTT.

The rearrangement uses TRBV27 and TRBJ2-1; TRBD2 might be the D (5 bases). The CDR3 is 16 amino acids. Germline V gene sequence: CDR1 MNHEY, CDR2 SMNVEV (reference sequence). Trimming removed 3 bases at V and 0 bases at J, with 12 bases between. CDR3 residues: CASSFGGGGSYNEQFF. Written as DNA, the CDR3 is TGTGCCAGCAGTTTTGGAGGTGGTGGCTCCTACAATGAGCAGTTCTTC.

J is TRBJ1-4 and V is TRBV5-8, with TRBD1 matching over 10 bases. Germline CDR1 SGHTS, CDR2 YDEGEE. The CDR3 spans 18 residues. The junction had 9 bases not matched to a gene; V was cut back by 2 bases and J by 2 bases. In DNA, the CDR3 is TGTGCCAGCAGCTTTCACGGGACAGGGGAAGGGACTAATGAAAAACTGTTTTTT. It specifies CASSFHGTGEGTNEKLFF.

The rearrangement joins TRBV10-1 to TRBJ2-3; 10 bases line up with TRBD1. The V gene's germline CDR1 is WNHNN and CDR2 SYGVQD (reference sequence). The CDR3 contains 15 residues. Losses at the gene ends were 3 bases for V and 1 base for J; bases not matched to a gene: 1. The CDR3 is CASSDGTGGTDTQYF. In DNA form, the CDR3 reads TGCGCCAGCAGTGATGGGACAGGGGGCACAGATACGCAGTATTTT.

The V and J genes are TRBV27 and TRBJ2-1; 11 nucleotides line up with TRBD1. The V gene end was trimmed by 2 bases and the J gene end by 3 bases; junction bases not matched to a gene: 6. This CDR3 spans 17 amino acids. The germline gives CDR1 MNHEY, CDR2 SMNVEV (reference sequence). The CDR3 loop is CASSLRAGTGGYNEQFF. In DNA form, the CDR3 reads TGTGCCAGCAGTTTAAGAGCCGGGACAGGGGGCTACAATGAGCAGTTCTTC.

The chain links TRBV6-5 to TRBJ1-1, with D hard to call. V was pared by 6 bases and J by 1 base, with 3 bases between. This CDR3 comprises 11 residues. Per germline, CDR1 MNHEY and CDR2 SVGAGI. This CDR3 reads CASSWNTEAFF. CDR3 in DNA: TGTGCCAGCAGCTGGAACACTGAAGCTTTCTTT.

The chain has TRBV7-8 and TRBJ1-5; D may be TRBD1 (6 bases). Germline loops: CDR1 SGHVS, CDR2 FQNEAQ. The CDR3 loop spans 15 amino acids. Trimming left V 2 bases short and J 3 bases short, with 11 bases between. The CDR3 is CASSLKAGDNQPQHF. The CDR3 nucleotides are TGTGCCAGCAGCTTAAAGGCAGGGGACAATCAGCCCCAGCATTTT.